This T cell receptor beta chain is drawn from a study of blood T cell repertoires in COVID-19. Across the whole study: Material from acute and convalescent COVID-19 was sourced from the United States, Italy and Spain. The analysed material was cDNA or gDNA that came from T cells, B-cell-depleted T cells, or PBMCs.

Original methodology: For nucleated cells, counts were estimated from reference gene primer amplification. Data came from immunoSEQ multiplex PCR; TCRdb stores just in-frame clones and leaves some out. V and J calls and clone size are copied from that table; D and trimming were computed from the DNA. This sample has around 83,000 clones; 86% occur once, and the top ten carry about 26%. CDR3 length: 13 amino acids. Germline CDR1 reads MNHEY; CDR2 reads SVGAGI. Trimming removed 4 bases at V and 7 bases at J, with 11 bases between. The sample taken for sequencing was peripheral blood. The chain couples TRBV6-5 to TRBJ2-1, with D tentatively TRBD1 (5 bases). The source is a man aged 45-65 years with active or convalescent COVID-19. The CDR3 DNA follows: TGTGCCAGCAGTTCTGGGGCTGGGAATGAGCAGTTCTTC. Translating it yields CASSSGAGNEQFF.